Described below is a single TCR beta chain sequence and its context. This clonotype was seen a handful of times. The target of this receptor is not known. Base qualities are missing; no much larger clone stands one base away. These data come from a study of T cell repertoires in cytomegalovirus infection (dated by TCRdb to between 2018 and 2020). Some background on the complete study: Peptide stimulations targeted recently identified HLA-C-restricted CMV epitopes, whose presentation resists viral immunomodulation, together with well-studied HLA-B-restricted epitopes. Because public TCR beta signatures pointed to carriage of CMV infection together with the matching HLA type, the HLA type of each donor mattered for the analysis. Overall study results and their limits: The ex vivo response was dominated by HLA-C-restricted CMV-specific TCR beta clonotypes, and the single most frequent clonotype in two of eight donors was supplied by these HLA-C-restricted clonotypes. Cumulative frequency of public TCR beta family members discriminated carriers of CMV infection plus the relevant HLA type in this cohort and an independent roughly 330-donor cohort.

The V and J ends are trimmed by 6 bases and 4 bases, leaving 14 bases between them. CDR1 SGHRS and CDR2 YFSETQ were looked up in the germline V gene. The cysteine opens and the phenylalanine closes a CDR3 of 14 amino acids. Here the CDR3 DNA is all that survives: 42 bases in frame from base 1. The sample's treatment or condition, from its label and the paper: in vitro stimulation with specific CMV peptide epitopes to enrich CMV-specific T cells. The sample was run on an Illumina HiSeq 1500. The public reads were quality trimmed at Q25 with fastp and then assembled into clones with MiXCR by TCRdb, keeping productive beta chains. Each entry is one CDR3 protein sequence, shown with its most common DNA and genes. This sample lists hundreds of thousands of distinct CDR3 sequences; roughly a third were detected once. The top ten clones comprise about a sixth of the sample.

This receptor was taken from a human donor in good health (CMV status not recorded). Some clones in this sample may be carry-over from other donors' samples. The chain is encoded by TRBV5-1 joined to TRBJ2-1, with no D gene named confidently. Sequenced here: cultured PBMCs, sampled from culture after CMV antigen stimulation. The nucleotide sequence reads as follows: TGCGCCAGCACTTCGGATCTTGGGTACAATGAGCAGTTCTTC. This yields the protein CASTSDLGYNEQFF. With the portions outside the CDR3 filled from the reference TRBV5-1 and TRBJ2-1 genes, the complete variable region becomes KAGVTQTPRYLIKTRGQQVTLSCSPISGHRSVSWYQQTPGQGLQFLFEYFSETQRNKGNFPGRFSGRQFSNSRSEMNVSTLELGDSALYLCASTSDLGYNEQFFGPGTRLTVL.